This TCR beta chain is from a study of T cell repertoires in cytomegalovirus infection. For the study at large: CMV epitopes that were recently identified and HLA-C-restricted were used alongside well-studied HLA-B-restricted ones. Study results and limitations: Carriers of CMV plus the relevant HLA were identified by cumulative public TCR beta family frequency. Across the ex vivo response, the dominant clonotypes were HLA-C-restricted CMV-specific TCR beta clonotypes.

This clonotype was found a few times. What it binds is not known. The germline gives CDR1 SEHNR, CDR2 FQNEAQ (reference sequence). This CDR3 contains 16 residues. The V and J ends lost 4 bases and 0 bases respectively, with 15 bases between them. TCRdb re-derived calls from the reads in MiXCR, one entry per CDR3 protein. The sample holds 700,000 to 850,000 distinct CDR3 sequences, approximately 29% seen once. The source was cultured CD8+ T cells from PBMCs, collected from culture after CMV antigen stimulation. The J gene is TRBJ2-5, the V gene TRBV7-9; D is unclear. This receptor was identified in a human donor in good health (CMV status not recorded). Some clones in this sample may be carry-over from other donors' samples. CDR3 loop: CASSSSRLPYQETQYF. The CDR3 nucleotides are TGTGCCAGCAGCTCATCCCGACTGCCGTACCAAGAGACCCAGTACTTC.